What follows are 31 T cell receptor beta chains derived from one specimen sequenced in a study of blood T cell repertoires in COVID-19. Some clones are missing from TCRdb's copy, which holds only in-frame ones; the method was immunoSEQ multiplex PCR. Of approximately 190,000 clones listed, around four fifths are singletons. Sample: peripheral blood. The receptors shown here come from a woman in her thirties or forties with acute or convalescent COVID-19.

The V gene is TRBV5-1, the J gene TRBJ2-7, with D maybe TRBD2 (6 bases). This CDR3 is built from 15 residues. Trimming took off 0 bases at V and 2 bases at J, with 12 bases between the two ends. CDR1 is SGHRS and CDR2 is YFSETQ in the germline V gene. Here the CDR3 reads CASSLGPEGPYEQYF. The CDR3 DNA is TGCGCCAGCAGCTTGGGGCCGGAGGGCCCCTACGAGCAGTACTTC.

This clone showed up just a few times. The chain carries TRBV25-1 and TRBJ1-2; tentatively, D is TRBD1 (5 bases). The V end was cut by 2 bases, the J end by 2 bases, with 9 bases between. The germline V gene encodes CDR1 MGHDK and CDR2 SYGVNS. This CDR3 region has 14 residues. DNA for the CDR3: TGTGCCAGCAGTGAAGCAGGGTCCAACTATGGCTACACCTTC. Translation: CASSEAGSNYGYTF.

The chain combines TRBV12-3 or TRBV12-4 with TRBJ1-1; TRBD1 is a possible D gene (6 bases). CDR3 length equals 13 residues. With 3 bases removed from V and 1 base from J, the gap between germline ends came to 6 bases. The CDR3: CASSLTGNTEAFF. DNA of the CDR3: TGTGCCAGCAGTTTGACAGGGAACACTGAAGCTTTCTTT.

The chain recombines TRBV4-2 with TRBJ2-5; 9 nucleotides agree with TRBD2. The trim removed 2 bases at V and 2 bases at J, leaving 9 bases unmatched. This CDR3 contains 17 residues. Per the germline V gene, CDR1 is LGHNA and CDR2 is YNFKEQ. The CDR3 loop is CASSQPLWTSEQETQYF. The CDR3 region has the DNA TGTGCCAGCAGCCAACCCCTTTGGACTAGCGAGCAAGAGACCCAGTACTTC.

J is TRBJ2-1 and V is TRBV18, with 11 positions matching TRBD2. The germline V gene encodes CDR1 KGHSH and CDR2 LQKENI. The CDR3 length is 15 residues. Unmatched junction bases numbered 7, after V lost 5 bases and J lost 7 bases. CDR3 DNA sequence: TGTGCCAGCTCAACGACTAGCGGGGCTTTGAATGAGCAGTTCTTC. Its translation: CASSTTSGALNEQFF.

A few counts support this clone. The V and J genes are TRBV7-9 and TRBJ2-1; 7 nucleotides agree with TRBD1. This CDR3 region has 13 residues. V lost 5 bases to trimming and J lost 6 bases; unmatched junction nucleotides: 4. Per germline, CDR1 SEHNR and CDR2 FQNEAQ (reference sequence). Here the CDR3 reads CASSRQGSNEQFF. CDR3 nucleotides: TGTGCCAGCAGCCGACAGGGTAGCAATGAGCAGTTCTTC.

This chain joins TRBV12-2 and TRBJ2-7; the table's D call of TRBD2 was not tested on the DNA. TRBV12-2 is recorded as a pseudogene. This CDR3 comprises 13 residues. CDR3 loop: CASRLRVSYEQYF. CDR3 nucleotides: TGTGCAAGTCGCCTGCGGGTTTCCTACGAGCAGTACTTC.

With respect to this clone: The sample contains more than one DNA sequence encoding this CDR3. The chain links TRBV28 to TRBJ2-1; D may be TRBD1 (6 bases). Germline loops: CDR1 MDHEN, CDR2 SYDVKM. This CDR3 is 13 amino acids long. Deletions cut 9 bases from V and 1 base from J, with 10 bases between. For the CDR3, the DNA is TGTGCCAGTTACAGGGATTCCTACAATGAGCAGTTCTTC. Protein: CASYRDSYNEQFF. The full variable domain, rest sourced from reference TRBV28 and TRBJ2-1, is DVKVTQSSRYLVKRTGEKVFLECVQDMDHENMFWYRQDPGLGLRLIYFSYDVKMKEKGDIPEGYSVSREKKERFSLILESASTNQTSMYLCASYRDSYNEQFFGPGTRLTVL.

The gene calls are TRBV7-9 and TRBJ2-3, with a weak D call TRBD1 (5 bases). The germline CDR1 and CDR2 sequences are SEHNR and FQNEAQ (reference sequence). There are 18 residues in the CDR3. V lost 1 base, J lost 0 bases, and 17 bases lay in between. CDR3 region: CASSLGLTGARSTDTQYF. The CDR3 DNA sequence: TGTGCCAGCAGCTTAGGTTTAACAGGCGCTCGTAGCACAGATACGCAGTATTTT.

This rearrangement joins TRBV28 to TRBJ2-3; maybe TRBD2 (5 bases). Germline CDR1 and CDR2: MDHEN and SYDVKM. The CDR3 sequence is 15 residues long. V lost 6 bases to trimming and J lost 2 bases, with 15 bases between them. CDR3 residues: CASRKPGTFTDTQYF. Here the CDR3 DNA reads TGTGCCAGCAGAAAACCGGGAACTTTCACAGATACGCAGTATTTT.

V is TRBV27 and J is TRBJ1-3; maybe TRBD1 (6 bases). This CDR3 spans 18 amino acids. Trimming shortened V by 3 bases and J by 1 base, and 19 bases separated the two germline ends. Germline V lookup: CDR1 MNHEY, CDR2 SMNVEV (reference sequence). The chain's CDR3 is CASSFRQGKELSGNTIYF. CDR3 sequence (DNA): TGTGCCAGCAGTTTCCGGCAGGGGAAAGAGTTGTCTGGAAACACCATATATTTT.

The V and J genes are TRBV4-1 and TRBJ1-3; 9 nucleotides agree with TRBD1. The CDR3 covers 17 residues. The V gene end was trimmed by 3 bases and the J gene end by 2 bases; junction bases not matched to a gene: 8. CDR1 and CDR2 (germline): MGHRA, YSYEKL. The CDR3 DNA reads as TGCGCCAGCAGCCACGGAGGGTGGACAGGGGCTGGAAACACCATATATTTT. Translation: CASSHGGWTGAGNTIYF.

The CDR3 sequence: CATSKAGADTQYF. DNA of the CDR3: TGTGCCACCAGTAAAGCGGGCGCAGATACGCAGTATTTT. The V and J genes are TRBV24-1 and TRBJ2-3; possibly TRBD2 for D (6 bases). The CDR3 contains 13 residues. CDR1 and CDR2 from the germline V gene are KGHDR and SFDVKD. Trimming took 6 bases from V and 4 from J, leaving 10 bases between them.

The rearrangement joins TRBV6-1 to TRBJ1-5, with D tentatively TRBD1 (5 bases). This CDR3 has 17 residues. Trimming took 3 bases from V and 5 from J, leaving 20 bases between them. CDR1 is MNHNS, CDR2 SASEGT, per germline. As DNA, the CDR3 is TGTGCCAGCAGTGATATGGAGGGGATCGGCCTCCATCAGCCCCAGCATTTT. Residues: CASSDMEGIGLHQPQHF.

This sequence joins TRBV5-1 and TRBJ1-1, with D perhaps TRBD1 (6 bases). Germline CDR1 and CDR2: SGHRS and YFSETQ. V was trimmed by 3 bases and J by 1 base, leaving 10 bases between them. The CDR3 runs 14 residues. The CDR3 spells CASSSRTANTEAFF. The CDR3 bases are TGCGCCAGCAGCTCGAGGACAGCGAACACTGAAGCTTTCTTT.

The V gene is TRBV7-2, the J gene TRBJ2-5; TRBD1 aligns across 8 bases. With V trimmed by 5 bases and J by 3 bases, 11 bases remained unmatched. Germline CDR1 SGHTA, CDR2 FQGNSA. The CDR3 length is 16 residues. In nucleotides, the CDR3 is TGTGCCAGCAGCCCCCTGGTAACGACAGGGGAAGAGACCCAGTACTTC. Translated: CASSPLVTTGEETQYF.

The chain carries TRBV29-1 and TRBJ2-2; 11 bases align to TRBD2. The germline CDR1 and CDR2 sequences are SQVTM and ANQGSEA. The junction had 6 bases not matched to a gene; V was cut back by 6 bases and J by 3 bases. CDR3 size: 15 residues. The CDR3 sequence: CSVRRTSGYTGELFF. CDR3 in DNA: TGCAGCGTGCGACGGACTAGCGGGTACACCGGGGAGCTGTTTTTT.

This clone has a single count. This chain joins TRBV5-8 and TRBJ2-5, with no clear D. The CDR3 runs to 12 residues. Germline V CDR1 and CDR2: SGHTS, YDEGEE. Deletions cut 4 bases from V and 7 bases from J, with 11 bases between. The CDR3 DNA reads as TGTGCCAGCAGCCCCTCAGGCTCGACCCAGTACTTC. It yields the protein CASSPSGSTQYF. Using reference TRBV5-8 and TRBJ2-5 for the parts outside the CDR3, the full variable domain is EAGVTQSPTHLIKTRGQQATLRCSPISGHTSVYWYQQALGLGLQFLLWYDEGEERNRGNFPPRFSGRQFPNYSSELNVNALELEDSALYLCASSPSGSTQYFGPGTRLLVL.

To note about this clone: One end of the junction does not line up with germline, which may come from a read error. The CDR3 protein is CASSLDRVSEQFF. The DNA for the CDR3 is TGTGCTAGCAGCTTAGACAGGGTGAGTGAGCAGTTCTTC. The J gene is TRBJ2-1, the V gene TRBV7-7; 7 positions agree with TRBD1. The CDR3 extends over 13 amino acids. Germline loops: CDR1 SSHAT, CDR2 FNYEAQ (reference sequence).

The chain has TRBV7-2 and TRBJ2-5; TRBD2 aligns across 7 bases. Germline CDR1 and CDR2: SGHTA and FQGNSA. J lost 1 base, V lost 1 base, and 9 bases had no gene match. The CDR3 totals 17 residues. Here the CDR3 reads CASSLGGGGGLQETQYF. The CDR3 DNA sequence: TGTGCCAGCAGCTTAGGAGGTGGGGGGGGACTCCAAGAGACCCAGTACTTC.

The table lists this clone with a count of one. The CDR3 protein is CASSMMGQGNEQFF. The CDR3 DNA reads TGTGCCAGTAGTATGATGGGACAGGGCAATGAGCAGTTCTTC. The rearrangement links TRBV19 to TRBJ2-1; 9 positions match TRBD1. CDR1 is LNHDA and CDR2 is SQIVND in the germline V gene (reference sequence). CDR3 length: 14 residues. After removal of 3 bases from V and 6 bases from J, the junction contained 3 bases not matched to a gene.

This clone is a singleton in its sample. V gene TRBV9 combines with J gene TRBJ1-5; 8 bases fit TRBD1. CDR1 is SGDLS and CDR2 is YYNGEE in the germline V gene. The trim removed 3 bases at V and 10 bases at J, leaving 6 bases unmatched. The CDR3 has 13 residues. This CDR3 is CASSEGTGGPQHF. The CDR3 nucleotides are TGTGCCAGCAGCGAGGGAACAGGGGGACCCCAGCATTTT.

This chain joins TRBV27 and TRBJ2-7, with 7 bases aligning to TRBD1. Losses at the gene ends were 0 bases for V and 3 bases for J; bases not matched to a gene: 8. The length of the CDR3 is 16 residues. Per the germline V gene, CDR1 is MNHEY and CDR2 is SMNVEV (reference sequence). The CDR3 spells CASSLSYIGQVYEQYF. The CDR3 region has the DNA TGTGCCAGCAGTTTATCGTATATCGGACAGGTCTACGAGCAGTACTTC.

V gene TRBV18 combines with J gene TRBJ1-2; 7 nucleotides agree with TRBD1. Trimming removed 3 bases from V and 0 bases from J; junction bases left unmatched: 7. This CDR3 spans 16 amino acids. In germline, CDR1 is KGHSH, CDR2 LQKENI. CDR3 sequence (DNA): TGTGCCAGCTCACCGATGACAGGGCCCCCTAACTATGGCTACACCTTC. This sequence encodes CASSPMTGPPNYGYTF.

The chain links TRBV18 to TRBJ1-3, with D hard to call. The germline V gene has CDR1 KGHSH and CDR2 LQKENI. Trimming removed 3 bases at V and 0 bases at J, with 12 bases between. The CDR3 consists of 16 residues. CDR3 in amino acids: CASSPYDSSSGNTIYF. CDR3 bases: TGTGCCAGCTCACCGTACGACTCAAGCTCTGGAAACACCATATATTTT.

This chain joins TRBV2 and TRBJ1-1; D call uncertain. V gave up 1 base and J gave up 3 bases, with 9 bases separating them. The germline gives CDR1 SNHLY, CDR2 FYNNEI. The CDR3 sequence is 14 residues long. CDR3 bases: TGTGCCAGCAGTGAAGTCAGGTTGGACACTGAAGCTTTCTTT. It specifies CASSEVRLDTEAFF.

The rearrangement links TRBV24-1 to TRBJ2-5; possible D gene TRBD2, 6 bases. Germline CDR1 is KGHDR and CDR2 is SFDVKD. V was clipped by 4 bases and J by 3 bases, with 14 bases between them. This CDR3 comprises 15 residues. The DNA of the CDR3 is TGTGCCACCAGTGACTCCCGGGACTTCAAAGAGACCCAGTACTTC. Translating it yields CATSDSRDFKETQYF.

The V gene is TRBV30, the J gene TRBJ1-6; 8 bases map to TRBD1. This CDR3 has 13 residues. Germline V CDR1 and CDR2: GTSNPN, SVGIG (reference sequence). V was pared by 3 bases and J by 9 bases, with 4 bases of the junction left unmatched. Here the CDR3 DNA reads TGTGCCTGGAGGCAGGGGGCGAGTTCACCCCTCCACTTT. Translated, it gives CAWRQGASSPLHF.

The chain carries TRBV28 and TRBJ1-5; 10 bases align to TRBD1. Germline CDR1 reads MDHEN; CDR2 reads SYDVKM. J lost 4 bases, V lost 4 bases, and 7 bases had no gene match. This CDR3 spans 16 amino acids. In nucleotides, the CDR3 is TGTGCCAGCAGTTCTACACGACAGGGGGCGAATCAGCCCCAGCATTTT. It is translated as CASSSTRQGANQPQHF.

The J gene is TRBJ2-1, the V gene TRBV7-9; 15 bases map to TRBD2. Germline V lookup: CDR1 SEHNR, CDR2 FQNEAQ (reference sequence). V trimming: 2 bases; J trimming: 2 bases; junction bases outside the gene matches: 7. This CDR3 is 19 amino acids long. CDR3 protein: CASSLNLGLAGGTYNEQFF. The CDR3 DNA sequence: TGTGCCAGCAGCTTAAACTTGGGACTAGCGGGAGGAACCTACAATGAGCAGTTCTTC.

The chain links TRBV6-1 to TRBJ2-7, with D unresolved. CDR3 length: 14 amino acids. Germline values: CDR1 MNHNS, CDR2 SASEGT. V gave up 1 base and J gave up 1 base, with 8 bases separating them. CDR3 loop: CASSEVSLSYEQYF. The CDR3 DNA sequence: TGTGCCAGCAGTGAAGTTTCCCTTTCCTACGAGCAGTACTTC.